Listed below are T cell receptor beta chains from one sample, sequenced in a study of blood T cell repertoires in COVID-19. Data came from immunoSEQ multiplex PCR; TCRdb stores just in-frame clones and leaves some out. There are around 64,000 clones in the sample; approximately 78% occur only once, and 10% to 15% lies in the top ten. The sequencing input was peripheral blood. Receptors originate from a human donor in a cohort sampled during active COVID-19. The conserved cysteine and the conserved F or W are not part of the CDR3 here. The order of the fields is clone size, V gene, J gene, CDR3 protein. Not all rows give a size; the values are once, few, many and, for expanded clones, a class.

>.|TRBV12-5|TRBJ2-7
ASQLAGTYEQY
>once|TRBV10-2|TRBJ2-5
ASSTGGSETQY
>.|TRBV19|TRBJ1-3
ASTDPGQGLNTIY
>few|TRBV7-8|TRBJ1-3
ASSSRTAGNTIY
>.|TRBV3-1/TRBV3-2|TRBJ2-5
ASSPELLQTQY
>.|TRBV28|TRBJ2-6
ASSKNRGGSSGANVLT
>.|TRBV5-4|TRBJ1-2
ASSLPGGGYGYT
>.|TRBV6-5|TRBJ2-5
ASSYRGPVQETQY
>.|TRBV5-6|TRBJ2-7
ASSRRRRGYEQY
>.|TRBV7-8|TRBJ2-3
ASSSSPSLSTDTQY
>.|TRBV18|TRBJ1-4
ASSRAGDEKLF
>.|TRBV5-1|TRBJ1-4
ASSLVGAPNEKLF
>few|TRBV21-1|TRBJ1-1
ASSNPAGENTEAF
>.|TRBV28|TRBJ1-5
ASSLVQFYQPQH
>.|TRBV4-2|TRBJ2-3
ASSQDPIRTSGGATDTQY
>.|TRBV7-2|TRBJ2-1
ASSRIAGGLAFYNEQF
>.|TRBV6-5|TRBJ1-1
ASTPGRVSTEAF
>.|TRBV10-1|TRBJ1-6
ASRQGGNSPLH
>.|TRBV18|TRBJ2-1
ASSPPGIAGGHEQF
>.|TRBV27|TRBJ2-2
ASRPPGQILPGELF
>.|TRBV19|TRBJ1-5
ASSIYMGGPQH
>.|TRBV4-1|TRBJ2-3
ASSQEEGKREY
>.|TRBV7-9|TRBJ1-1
ASPAGGGMNTEAF
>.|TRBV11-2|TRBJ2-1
AGSAGTRYYNEQF
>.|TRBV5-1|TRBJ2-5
ASSLSLGGGQETQY
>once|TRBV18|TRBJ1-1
ASSPGQGNIGGTEAF
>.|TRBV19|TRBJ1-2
ASSMDRGQGYT
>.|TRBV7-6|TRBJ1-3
ASSSRTGAGNTIY
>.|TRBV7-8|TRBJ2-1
ASSSPRTSGGSYNEQF
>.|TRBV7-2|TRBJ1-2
ASSYSITGAGGYT
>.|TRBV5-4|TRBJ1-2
ASSPSVVQTNNYGYT
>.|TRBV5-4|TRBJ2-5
ASSAGQSQETQY
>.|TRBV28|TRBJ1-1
ASSPGGGYTEAF
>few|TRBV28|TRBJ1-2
ASSTTGYGYT
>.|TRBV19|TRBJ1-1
ASSIGQGITEAF
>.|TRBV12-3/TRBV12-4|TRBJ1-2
ASSLQQGYGYT
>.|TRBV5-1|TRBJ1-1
ASKRGQSTEAF
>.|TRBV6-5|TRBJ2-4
ASSYDSSKNIQY
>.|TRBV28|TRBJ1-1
ASSLIGRGGTEAF
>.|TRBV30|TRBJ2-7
AWISKASYEQY
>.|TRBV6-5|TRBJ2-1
ASSYVRTDNEQF
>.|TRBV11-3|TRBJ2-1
ASSLNGGTYNEQF
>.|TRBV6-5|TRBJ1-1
ASRRDRGNTEAF
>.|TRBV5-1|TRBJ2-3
ASSLAEVRSTQY
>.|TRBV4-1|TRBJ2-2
ASTRLAGSGELF
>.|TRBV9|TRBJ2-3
ASSASLEGRGDTQY
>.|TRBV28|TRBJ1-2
ASRTGGGSYGYT
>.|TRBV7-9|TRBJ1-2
ASSLLDQGPYGYT
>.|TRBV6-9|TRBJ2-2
ASSSREDRIWTGELF
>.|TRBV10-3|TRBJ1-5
AIRDSRDQPQH
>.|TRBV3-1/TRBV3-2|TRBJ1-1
ASTRRGQDTEAF
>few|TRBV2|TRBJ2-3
ASSADGGDTDTQY
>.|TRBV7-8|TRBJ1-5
ASSLMGQGERQPQH
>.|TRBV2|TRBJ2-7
ASSLRPAIAGGHEQY